This T cell receptor beta chain was sequenced in a study of beta chain features in type 1 diabetes. Expressed TCRB transcripts were sequenced because the isolated RNA had all been reverse transcribed beforehand. Sequenced by immunoSEQ multiplex PCR; TCRdb stores in-frame clones only, minus some. The table includes 140,000 to 150,000 clones, under 60% detected once. CDR3 size: 12 residues. In germline, CDR1 is ENHRY, CDR2 SYGVKD. V lost 11 bases, J lost 2 bases, and 3 bases stayed unmatched. A heparinised blood draw that averaged about 110 mL was obtained once from each donor. The genes are TRBV10-3 and TRBJ2-5, with TRBD1 matching 9 bases. Sequencing used Tregs from blood. The clonotype comes from a young man in good health. CDR3 sequence reads: CAVGQGQETQYF. The CDR3 DNA sequence: TGTGCCGTCGGACAGGGGCAAGAGACCCAGTACTTC.